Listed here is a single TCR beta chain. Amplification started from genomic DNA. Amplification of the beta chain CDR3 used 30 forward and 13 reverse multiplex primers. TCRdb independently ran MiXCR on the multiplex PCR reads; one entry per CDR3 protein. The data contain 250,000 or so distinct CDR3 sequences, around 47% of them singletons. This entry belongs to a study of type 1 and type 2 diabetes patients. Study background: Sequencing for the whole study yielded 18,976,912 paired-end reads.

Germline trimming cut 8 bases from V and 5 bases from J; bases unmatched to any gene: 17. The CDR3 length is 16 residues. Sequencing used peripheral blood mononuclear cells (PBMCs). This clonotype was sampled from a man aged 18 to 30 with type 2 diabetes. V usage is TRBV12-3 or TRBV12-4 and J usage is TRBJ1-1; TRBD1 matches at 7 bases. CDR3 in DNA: TGTGCCAGCCGGATACGACAGGGCATAGTATGGACTGAAGCTTTCTTT. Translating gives CASRIRQGIVWTEAFF.